One and the same sample provided the 16 T cell receptor beta chains below, sequenced in a study of radiotherapy plus CTLA-4 blockade in lung cancer. Method: immunoSEQ multiplex PCR; TCRdb's copy keeps in-frame clones and lacks some. Of approximately 69,000 clones detected, around 73% appear once; the ten largest clones hold around 7%. The material was peripheral blood, obtained from a patient treated with radiotherapy plus ipilimumab. The receptors shown here come from a human donor with non-small cell lung cancer who had a complete response to radiotherapy plus ipilimumab.

This clone is medium-sized. The chain employs TRBV19 and TRBJ1-6; D is possibly TRBD1 (5 bases). The germline gives CDR1 LNHDA, CDR2 SQIVND (reference sequence). This CDR3 region has 12 residues. V was clipped by 5 bases and J by 8 bases, with 7 bases between them. The CDR3 loop is CASSFRDSPLHF. The CDR3 DNA reads TGTGCCAGTAGTTTCAGGGATTCACCCCTCCACTTT.

The chain has TRBV13 and TRBJ1-5; D is perhaps TRBD1 (5 bases). This CDR3 region has 15 residues. Per the germline V gene, CDR1 is PRHDT and CDR2 is FYEKMQ (reference sequence). Trimming shortened V by 3 bases and J by 6 bases, and 15 bases separated the two germline ends. This chain's CDR3 is CASSLGGQGPQPQHF. DNA for the CDR3: TGTGCCAGCAGCTTGGGCGGGCAGGGCCCTCAGCCCCAGCATTTT.

The chain links TRBV7-9 to TRBJ1-4, with a possible D match to TRBD1 (5 bases). The germline V gene has CDR1 SEHNR and CDR2 FQNEAQ (reference sequence). This CDR3 is 15 amino acids long. Trimming took 3 bases from V and 8 from J, leaving 16 bases between them. In nucleotides, the CDR3 is TGTGCCAGCAGCTTGGGGGTTGGGGTGGAGGAAAAACTGTTTTTT. This encodes CASSLGVGVEEKLFF.

The chain is built from TRBV7-9 and TRBJ2-7; D is tentatively TRBD1 or TRBD2 (6 bases each). Germline CDR1 is SEHNR and CDR2 is FQNEAQ (reference sequence). V shed 3 bases and J shed 6 bases, with 15 bases lying between them. This CDR3 contains 14 residues. The CDR3 loop reads CASSFQGRLVEQYF. DNA of the CDR3: TGTGCCAGCAGCTTTCAGGGGAGGCTGGTCGAGCAGTACTTC. The full variable domain, in which reference TRBV7-9 and TRBJ2-7 provide the parts outside the CDR3, is DTGVSQNPRHKITKRGQNVTFRCDPISEHNRLYWYRQTLGQGPEFLTYFQNEAQLEKSRLLSDRFSAERPKGSFSTLEIQRTEQGDSAMYLCASSFQGRLVEQYFGPGTRLTVT.

The rearrangement links TRBV6-1 to TRBJ2-3, with D possibly being TRBD2 (5 bases). There are 13 residues in the CDR3. Germline assignment: CDR1 MNHNS and CDR2 SASEGT. V was trimmed by 6 bases and J by 4 bases, leaving 11 bases between them. CDR3 nucleotide sequence: TGTGCCAGCAGCCCGGGAAAGGCAGATACGCAGTATTTT. Protein sequence: CASSPGKADTQYF.

This clone has a handful of counts. CDR3 in amino acids: CASSLDSGRYEQYF. The CDR3 DNA reads TGTGCCAGCAGCTTAGATTCAGGGAGGTACGAGCAGTACTTC. The J gene is TRBJ2-7, the V gene TRBV7-9, with D perhaps matching TRBD2 (6 bases). V was trimmed by 1 base and J by 4 bases, leaving 11 bases between them. There are 14 residues in the CDR3. Germline V gives CDR1 SEHNR, CDR2 FQNEAQ (reference sequence).

The rearrangement joins TRBV7-8 to TRBJ2-7; TRBD1 agrees at 7 bases. The CDR3 length is 15 residues. Per the germline V gene, CDR1 is SGHVS and CDR2 is FQNEAQ. The trim removed 5 bases at V and 2 bases at J, leaving 9 bases unmatched. This CDR3 reads CASSPLQGVTYEQYF. CDR3 nucleotides: TGTGCCAGCAGCCCACTGCAGGGGGTAACCTACGAGCAGTACTTC.

This clone was counted once. This chain uses TRBV6-1 with TRBJ1-4; D is unclear. Germline V CDR1 and CDR2: MNHNS, SASEGT. The germline V and J ends were trimmed by 3 bases and 6 bases, with 11 bases remaining between them. The CDR3 loop spans 14 amino acids. As DNA, the CDR3 is TGTGCCAGCAGTGACGAAGGCGGTGATGAAAAACTGTTTTTT. This translates into CASSDEGGDEKLFF.

The chain joins TRBV7-9 to TRBJ1-2; a weak D match, TRBD1 (6 bases). Germline values: CDR1 SEHNR, CDR2 FQNEAQ (reference sequence). This CDR3 contains 15 residues. Trimming pared 4 bases from V and 6 bases from J, leaving 18 bases between. CDR3 amino acids: CASSSQRGGADGYTF. The CDR3 nucleotides read TGTGCCAGCAGCTCCCAACGCGGGGGCGCCGATGGCTACACCTTC.

The V and J genes are TRBV7-2 and TRBJ1-1; no clear D gene. Trimming cost V 2 bases and J 5 bases, with 12 bases left between them. CDR1 is SGHTA and CDR2 is FQGNSA in the germline V gene. This CDR3 spans 14 amino acids. The CDR3 sequence is CASSLLGRETEAFF. The CDR3 DNA follows: TGTGCCAGCAGCTTATTGGGAAGGGAAACTGAAGCTTTCTTT.

This chain connects TRBV15 to TRBJ2-5; D is possibly TRBD1 or TRBD2 (6 bases each). V lost 7 bases and J lost 4, with 16 bases in between. Germline CDR1 and CDR2: LNHNV and YYDKDF (reference sequence). The CDR3 is made up of 14 amino acids. CDR3 coding DNA: TGTGCCACCACCCTGACTAGGGGGACAGAGACCCAGTACTTC. Translating gives CATTLTRGTETQYF. Full variable domain (missing parts from reference TRBV15 and TRBJ2-5): DAMVIQNPRYQVTQFGKPVTLSCSQTLNHNVMYWYQQKSSQAPKLLFHYYDKDFNNEADTPDNFQSRRPNTSFCFLDIRSPGLGDTAMYLCATTLTRGTETQYFGPGTRLLVL.

CDR3 sequence: CAIAGDFRGEQYF. The CDR3, as DNA: TGTGCCATCGCGGGAGATTTCCGGGGGGAGCAGTACTTC. The chain carries TRBV10-3 and TRBJ2-7; 7 bases are a match to TRBD2. CDR1 and CDR2 (germline): ENHRY, SYGVKD. With V trimmed by 8 bases and J by 7 bases, 11 bases remained unmatched. The CDR3 runs to 13 residues.

J is TRBJ2-1 and V is TRBV7-5; the table's D call, TRBD1, has no DNA check behind it. TRBV7-5 has pseudogene status. The CDR3 contains 14 residues. CDR3 protein: CARSLGQGYNEQFF. The DNA for the CDR3 is TGTGCCAGAAGCTTAGGACAGGGGTACAATGAGCAGTTCTTC.

V usage is TRBV19 and J usage is TRBJ2-1, with D unclear. The CDR3 spans 15 residues. V lost 3 bases and J 3 bases, leaving 12 bases between the germline ends. From germline, CDR1 is LNHDA and CDR2 SQIVND (reference sequence). The CDR3, as DNA: TGTGCCAGTAGTATGAGTCTCAGATTCTACAATGAGCAGTTCTTC. Translation: CASSMSLRFYNEQFF.

V gene TRBV2 combines with J gene TRBJ2-5; D is perhaps TRBD2 (7 bases). The CDR3 sequence is 15 residues long. Trimming shortened V by 7 bases and J by 4 bases, and 19 bases separated the two germline ends. Germline lookup yields CDR1 SNHLY and CDR2 FYNNEI. CDR3 sequence (DNA): TGTGCCAGCACAATCACAGGGACTACCGGAGAGACCCAGTACTTC. It specifies CASTITGTTGETQYF.

The gene calls are TRBV9 and TRBJ1-4; D not resolved. Germline CDR1 and CDR2: SGDLS and YYNGEE. The CDR3 consists of 15 residues. The V end lost 4 bases, the J end lost 0 bases, and 10 bases lay between the germline ends. CDR3 DNA: TGTGCCAGCAGCCCACACTTGTCAACTAATGAAAAACTGTTTTTT. Amino acids: CASSPHLSTNEKLFF.